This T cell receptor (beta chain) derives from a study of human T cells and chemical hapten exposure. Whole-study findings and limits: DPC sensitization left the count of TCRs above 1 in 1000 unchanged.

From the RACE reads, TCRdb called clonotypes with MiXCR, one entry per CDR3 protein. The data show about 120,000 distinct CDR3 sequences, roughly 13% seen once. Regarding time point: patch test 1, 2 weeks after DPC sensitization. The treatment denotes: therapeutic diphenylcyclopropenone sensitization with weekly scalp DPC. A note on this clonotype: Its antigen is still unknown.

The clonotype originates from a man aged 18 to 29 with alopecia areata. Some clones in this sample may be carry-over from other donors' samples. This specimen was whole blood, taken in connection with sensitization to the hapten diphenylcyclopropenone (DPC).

The CDR3 sequence: CASRTQGAGTEAFF. The CDR3 nucleotides read TGTGCCAGCAGGACACAGGGGGCAGGGACTGAAGCTTTCTTT. The chain recombines TRBV12-3 or TRBV12-4 with TRBJ1-1; 9 nucleotides agree with TRBD1. The CDR3 spans 14 residues. V gave up 6 bases and J gave up 5 bases; unmatched junction bases: 7.